This T cell receptor (beta chain) derives from a study of immune heterogeneity within non-small cell lung tumors (dated 2018 in TCRdb). For context, the study as a whole: By histology, the tumors included roughly 9 non-squamous carcinomas, a handful of squamous cell carcinomas and 1 tumor not otherwise specified. Whole-exome sequencing, RNA-seq and TCR beta repertoire sequencing were combined for multiple spatially distinct regions from each NSCLC tumor so that intratumoral immune heterogeneity could be examined. TCR repertoires were analyzed from roughly 60 tumor loci of around 15 patients, while transcriptome data covered only roughly 45 loci from roughly eleven patients. For mutant peptides 8 to 11 amino acids long, netMHCpan-3.0 predicted neoantigen binding to the HLA alleles of each patient. What the work shows at the level of the full study, not this receptor alone: High-frequency TCR beta clonotypes were largely distinct between individual patients. Within a patient, identical dominant CDR3B clonotypes were found to recur across loci, yet unique high-frequency clones were also harbored in different tumor locations. A statistically significant but moderate positive correlation (R roughly 0.31) was observed between local T-cell repertoire clonality and local tumor mutational burden.

The TCR beta CDR3 region was amplified with a multiplex PCR system whose first round ran for approximately 11 cycles using 32 V-gene forward primers and 13 J-gene reverse primers. First-round PCR used a QIAGEN Multiplex PCR Kit, and primer sequences were filed in Chinese patent CN105087789A. Illumina universal primers were attached in a second round of PCR run with the Phusion High-Fidelity PCR Kit. Paired-end sequencing of TCR libraries was carried out on the Illumina HiSeq X Ten platform at a read length of 151 bp. In the source study's methods: Reads lacking multiplex PCR primers were removed with Cutadapt, read pairs were merged with PEAR, and CDR3 regions were called with MiXCR default settings. Repertoire diversity used Shannon entropy, and clonality was computed as one minus Shannon entropy divided by ln of productive unique sequence count. Clonotypes present at frequencies of at least 0.5% were defined as dominant or high-frequency T-cell clones. TCRdb itself trimmed the public reads at Q25 with fastp, ran MiXCR and retained productive beta chains. Here each entry gathers all rows of one CDR3 protein and keeps the most common genes and DNA. The V and J calls come from TCRdb's annotation, not from the publication. The sample table records 9,500 or so distinct CDR3 sequences; approximately 25% of these occur just once. In total, the top ten clones hold approximately 30% of the sample.

The germline V gene sets CDR1 to SGHRS and CDR2 to YFSETQ. V is cut by 4 bases and J by 8 bases, and the space between the germline ends is 15 bases. CDR3 length: 13 amino acids, cysteine to phenylalanine. The only DNA kept is the CDR3, 39 bases in frame from the first base. For the TCR template, genomic DNA was extracted from bulk tumor tissue, and 500 to 600 ng of gDNA was amplified for each sample. During surgery, several biopsies were collected from each primary tumor and placed as far from one another as possible within the tumor mass. The study cohort was described as untreated, and the patients were newly diagnosed NSCLC cases having curative surgery. The samples came from more than 14 patients with newly diagnosed non-small cell lung cancer who were having surgery intended to be curative. Resected tumor masses were reviewed by two independent pathologists. Only DNA and RNA samples of high quality went on to sequencing.

As a fraction of the sample, this clonotype is medium-sized (0.01 to 0.1%). No antigen is known for it. It has no much larger one-base neighbor in the sample; base qualities were not kept. The sequence came from a woman in her forties or fifties with non-small cell lung cancer. Sequences were obtained from lung tumor tissue. The rearrangement joined TRBV5-1 to TRBJ1-2; TRBD1 is a weak D gene call, 5 bases matching. The DNA is TGCGCCAGCAGCCCCCGGGGGGTCGAAGGCTACACCTTC. It translates to CASSPRGVEGYTF.